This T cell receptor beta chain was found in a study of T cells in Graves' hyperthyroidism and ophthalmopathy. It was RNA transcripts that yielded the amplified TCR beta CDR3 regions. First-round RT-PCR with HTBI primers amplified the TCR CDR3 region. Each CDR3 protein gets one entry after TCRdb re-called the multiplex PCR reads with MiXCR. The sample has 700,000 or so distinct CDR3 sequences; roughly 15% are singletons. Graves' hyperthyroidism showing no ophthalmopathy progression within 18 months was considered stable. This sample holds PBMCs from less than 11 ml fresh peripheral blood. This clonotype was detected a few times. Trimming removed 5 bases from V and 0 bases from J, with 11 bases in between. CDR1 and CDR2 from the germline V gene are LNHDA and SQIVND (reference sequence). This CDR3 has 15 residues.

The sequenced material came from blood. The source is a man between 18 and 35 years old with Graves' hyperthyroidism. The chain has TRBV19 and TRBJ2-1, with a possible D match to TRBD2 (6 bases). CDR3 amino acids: CASSPSSDSYNEQFF. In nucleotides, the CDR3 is TGTGCCAGTAGTCCCTCTAGCGACTCCTACAATGAGCAGTTCTTC.